The clone carrying this TCR beta chain occurred many times. The antigen is unknown. V lost 1 base and J 0 bases, leaving 10 bases between the germline ends. The CDR3 runs to 16 residues. Every sampled donor was Caucasian and healthy. This sample stems from a study of identical twins. Study-level results: Partly confounded zero-insertion analyses could result from invariant MAIT and iNKT cells. While abundant cord blood beta clonotypes carried fewer insertions, memory repertoires showed no such pattern. Twins' surplus sharing was weaker for beta out-of-frame sequences.

One entry per CDR3 protein results from TCRdb running MiXCR on the 5' RACE reads. The sample yields about 340,000 distinct CDR3 sequences, 9% to 15% seen once. This sample was shared with a second study, whose subject was yellow fever vaccine responses in identical twins.

Sample: CD8+ T cells sorted from blood. This chain uses TRBV12-3 or TRBV12-4 with TRBJ1-5; D is ambiguous. This TCR derives from a woman younger than 35 in good health. The CDR3 region has the DNA TGTGCCAGCAGTTTAGGGGGAGTGTATAGCAATCAGCCCCAGCATTTT. This encodes CASSLGGVYSNQPQHF.